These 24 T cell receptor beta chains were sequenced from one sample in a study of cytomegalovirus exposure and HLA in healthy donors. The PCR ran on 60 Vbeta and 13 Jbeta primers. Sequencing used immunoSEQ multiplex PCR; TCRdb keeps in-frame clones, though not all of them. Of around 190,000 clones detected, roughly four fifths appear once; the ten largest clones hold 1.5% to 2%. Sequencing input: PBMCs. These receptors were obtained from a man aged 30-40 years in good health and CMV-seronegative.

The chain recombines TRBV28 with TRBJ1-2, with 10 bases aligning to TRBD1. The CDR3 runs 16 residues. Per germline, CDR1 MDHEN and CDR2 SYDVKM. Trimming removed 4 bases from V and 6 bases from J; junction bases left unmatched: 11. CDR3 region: CASSSRDRGLRNGYTF. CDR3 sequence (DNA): TGTGCCAGCAGTTCCCGGGACAGGGGTTTAAGGAATGGCTACACCTTC.

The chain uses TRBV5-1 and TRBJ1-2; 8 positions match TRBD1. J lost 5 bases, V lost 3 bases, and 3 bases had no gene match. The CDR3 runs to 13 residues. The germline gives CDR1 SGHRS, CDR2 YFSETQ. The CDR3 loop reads CASSWTGRYGYTF. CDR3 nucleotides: TGCGCCAGCAGCTGGACAGGGAGGTATGGCTACACCTTC.

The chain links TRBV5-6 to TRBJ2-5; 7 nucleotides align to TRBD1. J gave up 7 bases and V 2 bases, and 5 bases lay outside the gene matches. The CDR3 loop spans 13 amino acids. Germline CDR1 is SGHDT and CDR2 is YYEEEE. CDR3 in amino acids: CASSLRTGRTQYF. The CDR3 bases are TGTGCCAGCAGCTTAAGGACAGGCCGGACCCAGTACTTC.

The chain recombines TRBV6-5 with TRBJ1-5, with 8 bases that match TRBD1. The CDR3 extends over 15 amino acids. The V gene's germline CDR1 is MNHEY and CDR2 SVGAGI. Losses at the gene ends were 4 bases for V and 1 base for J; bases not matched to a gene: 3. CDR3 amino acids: CASSSTGASNQPQHF. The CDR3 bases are TGTGCCAGCAGTTCGACAGGGGCGAGCAATCAGCCCCAGCATTTT.

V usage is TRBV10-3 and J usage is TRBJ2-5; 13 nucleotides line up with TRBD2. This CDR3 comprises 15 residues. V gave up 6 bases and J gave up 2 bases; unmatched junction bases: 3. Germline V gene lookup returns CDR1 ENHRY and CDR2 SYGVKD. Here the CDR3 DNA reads TGTGCCATCAGGGCGGGACTAGCGGGGCAAGAGACCCAGTACTTC. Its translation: CAIRAGLAGQETQYF.

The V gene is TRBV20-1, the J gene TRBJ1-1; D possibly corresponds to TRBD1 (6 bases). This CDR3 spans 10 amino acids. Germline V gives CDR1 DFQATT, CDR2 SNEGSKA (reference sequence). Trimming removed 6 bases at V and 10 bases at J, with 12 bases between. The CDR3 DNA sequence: TGCAGTGCGAGACAGGTAGGAGCTTTCTTT. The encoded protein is CSARQVGAFF.

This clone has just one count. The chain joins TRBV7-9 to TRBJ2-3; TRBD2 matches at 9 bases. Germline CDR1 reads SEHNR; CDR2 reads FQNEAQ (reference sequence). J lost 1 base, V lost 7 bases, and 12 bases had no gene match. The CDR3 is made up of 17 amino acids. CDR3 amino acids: CASKSLGGRAGTDTQYF. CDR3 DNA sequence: TGTGCCAGCAAATCTCTCGGCGGGAGGGCCGGCACAGATACGCAGTATTTT.

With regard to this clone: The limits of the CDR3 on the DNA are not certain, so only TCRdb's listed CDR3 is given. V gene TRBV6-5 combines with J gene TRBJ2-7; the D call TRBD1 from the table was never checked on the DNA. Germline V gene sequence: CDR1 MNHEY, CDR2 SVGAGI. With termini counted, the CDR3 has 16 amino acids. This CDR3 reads CASSSSTGEYTGEQYF.

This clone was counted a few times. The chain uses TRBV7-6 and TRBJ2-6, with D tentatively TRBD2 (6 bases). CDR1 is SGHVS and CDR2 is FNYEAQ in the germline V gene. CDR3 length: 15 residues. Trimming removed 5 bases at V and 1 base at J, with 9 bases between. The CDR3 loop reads CASSGGESGANVLTF. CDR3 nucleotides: TGTGCCAGCAGCGGCGGGGAGTCTGGGGCCAACGTCCTGACTTTC.

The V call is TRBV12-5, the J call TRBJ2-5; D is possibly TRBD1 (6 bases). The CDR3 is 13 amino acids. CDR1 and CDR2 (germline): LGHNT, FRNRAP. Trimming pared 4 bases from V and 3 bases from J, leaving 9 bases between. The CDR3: CASGSRTEETQYF. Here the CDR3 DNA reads TGTGCTAGTGGTTCTAGGACAGAAGAGACCCAGTACTTC.

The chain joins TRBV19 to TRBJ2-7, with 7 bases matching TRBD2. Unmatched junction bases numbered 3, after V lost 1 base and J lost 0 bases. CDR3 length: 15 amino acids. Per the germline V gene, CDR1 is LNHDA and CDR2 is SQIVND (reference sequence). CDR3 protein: CASSIGGSSSYEQYF. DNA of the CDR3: TGTGCCAGTAGTATAGGCGGGAGTTCCTCCTACGAGCAGTACTTC.

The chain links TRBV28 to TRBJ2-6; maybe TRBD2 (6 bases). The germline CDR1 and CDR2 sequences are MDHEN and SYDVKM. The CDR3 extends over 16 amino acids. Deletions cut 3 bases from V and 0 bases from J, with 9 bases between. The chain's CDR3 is CASSLGGTSGANVLTF. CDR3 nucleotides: TGTGCCAGCAGTTTGGGAGGTACCTCTGGGGCCAACGTCCTGACTTTC.

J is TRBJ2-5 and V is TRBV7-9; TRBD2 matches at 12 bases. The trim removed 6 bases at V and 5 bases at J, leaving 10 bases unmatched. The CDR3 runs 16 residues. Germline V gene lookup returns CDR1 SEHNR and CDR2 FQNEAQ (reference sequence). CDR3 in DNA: TGTGCCAGCAGAAGGCTAGCGGGAGGGCTCGGGGAGACCCAGTACTTC. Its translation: CASRRLAGGLGETQYF.

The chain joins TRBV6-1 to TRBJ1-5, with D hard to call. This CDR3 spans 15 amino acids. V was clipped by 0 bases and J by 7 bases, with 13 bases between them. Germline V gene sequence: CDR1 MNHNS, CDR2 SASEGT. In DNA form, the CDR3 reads TGTGCCAGCAGTGAAGCTTCCTTAGCGGGGCAGCCCCAGCATTTT. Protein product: CASSEASLAGQPQHF.

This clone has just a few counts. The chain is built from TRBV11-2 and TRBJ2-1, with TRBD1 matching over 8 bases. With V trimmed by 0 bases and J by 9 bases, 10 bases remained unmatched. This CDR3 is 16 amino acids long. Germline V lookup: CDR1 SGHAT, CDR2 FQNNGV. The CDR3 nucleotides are TGTGCCAGCAGCTTAGATCCTCAGGGGGCACAGGTTGAGCAGTTCTTC. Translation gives CASSLDPQGAQVEQFF.

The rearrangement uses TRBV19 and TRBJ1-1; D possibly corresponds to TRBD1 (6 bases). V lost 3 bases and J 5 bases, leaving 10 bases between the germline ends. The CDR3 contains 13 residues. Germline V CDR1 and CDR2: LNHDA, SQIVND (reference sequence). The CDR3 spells CASSIWGQTEAFF. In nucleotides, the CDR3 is TGTGCCAGTAGTATCTGGGGACAAACTGAAGCTTTCTTT. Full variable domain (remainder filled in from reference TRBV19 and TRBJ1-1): DGGITQSPKYLFRKEGQNVTLSCEQNLNHDAMYWYRQDPGQGLRLIYYSQIVNDFQKGDIAEGYSVSREKKESFPLTVTSAQKNPTAFYLCASSIWGQTEAFFGQGTRLTVV.

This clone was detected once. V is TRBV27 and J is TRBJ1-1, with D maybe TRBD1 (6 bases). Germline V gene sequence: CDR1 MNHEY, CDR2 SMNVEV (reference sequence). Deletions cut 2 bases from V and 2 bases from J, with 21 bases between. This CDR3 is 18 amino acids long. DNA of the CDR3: TGTGCCAGCAGTTTAAAGGATCTCTTCAGGGGTCCTAACACTGAAGCTTTCTTT. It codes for CASSLKDLFRGPNTEAFF.

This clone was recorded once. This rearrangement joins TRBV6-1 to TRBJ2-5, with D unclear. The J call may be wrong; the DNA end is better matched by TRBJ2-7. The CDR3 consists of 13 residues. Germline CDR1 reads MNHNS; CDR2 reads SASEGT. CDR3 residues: CASSDGRPYEQYF. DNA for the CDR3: TGTGCCAGCAGTGACGGCAGGCCCTACGAGCAGTACTTC.

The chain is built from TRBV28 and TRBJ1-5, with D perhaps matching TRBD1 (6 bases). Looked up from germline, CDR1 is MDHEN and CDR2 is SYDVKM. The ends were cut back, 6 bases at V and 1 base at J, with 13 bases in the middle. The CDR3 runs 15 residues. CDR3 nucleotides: TGTGCCAGCAGGCCGAATACAGGGAGCAATCAGCCCCAGCATTTT. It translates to CASRPNTGSNQPQHF.

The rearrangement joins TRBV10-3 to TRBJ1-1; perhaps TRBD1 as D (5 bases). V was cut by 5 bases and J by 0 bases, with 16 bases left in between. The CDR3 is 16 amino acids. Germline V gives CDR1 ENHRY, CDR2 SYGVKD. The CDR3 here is CAISREGVGMNTEAFF. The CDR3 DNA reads TGTGCCATCAGTAGAGAAGGGGTAGGGATGAACACTGAAGCTTTCTTT.

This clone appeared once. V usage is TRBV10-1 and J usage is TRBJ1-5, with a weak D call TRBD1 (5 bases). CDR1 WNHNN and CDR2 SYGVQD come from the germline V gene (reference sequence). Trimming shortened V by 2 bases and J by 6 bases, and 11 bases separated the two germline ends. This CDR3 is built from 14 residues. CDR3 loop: CASSERQGGQPQHF. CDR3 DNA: TGCGCCAGCAGTGAGCGGCAGGGCGGTCAGCCCCAGCATTTT.

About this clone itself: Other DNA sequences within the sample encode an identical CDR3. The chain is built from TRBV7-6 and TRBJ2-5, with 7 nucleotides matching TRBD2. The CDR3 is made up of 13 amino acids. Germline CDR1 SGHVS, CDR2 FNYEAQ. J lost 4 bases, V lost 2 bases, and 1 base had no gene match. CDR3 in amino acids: CASSLRGGETQYF. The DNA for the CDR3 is TGTGCCAGCAGCTTACGCGGGGGAGAGACCCAGTACTTC. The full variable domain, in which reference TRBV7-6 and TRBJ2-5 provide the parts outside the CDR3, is GAGVSQSPRYKVTKRGQDVALRCDPISGHVSLYWYRQALGQGPEFLTYFNYEAQQDKSGLPNDRFSAERPEGSISTLTIQRTEQRDSAMYRCASSLRGGETQYFGPGTRLLVL.

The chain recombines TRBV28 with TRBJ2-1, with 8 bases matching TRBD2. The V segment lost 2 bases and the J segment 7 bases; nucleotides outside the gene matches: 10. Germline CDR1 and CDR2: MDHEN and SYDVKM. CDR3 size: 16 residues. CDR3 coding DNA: TGTGCCAGCAGTTTAATCGACAGCGGGAGACGGAATGAGCAGTTCTTC. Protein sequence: CASSLIDSGRRNEQFF.

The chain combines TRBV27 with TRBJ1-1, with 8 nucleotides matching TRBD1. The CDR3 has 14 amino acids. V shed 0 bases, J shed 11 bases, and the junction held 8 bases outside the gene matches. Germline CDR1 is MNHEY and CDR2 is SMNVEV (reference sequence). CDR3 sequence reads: CASSLSLRTGHAFF. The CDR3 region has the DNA TGTGCCAGCAGTTTATCGTTAAGGACAGGGCATGCTTTCTTT.